This T cell receptor (beta chain) was recorded in a study of cytomegalovirus exposure and HLA in healthy donors. PCR amplification relied on 60 Vbeta primers (plus 13 Jbeta primers). The data were produced by immunoSEQ multiplex PCR, yet TCRdb's version contains in-frame clones alone and is incomplete. This sample's table has roughly 77,000 clones. Sequenced input: PBMCs. The sequence was collected from a man younger than 40 in good health and CMV-seronegative.

The CDR3 sequence: CASSLGASGNTIYF. DNA of the CDR3: TGTGCCAGCAGCTTGGGCGCCTCTGGAAACACCATATATTTT. The chain recombines TRBV5-6 with TRBJ1-3; D remains unclear. The CDR3 contains 14 residues. Germline loops: CDR1 SGHDT, CDR2 YYEEEE. The V end was cut by 0 bases, the J end by 0 bases, with 4 bases between.